This passage covers 3 T cell receptor beta chains from one sample sequenced in a study of T cells after yellow fever vaccination. TCRdb processed the 5' RACE reads anew with MiXCR; each CDR3 protein has one entry. The data contain under 400,000 distinct CDR3 sequences, 9.5% to 13% of them seen just once; the ten biggest clones take up around 20%. The source was PBMCs, collected on the day of the first yellow fever vaccination. The receptors derive from a man younger than 35 who received the YFV17D yellow fever vaccine.

This clonotype was observed a few times. The chain carries TRBV7-9 and TRBJ1-1, with a weak D call TRBD1 (5 bases). Germline V gene data show CDR1 as SEHNR and CDR2 as FQNEAQ (reference sequence). The ends were cut back, 8 bases at V and 11 bases at J, with 15 bases in the middle. CDR3 length equals 11 residues. The CDR3 sequence is CASEGRSNAFF. The DNA for the CDR3 is TGTGCCAGCGAGGGACGCAGTAATGCTTTCTTT.

The chain has TRBV30 and TRBJ1-4; D not certain. With 2 bases removed from V and 13 bases from J, the gap between germline ends came to 11 bases. The CDR3 is 11 amino acids. Germline V gene sequence: CDR1 GTSNPN, CDR2 SVGIG (reference sequence). The CDR3 DNA reads TGTGCCTGGAGTACCCGAATGTTACTGTTTTTT. This encodes CAWSTRMLLFF.

This rearrangement joins TRBV7-8 to TRBJ2-1; D gene ambiguous. Germline CDR1 and CDR2: SGHVS and FQNEAQ. This CDR3 has 15 amino acids. The V end was cut by 1 base, the J end by 5 bases, with 12 bases between. CDR3 in DNA: TGTGCCAGCAGCTTAGTTGTGGGTATGAACAATGAGCAGTTCTTC. Translated, it gives CASSLVVGMNNEQFF.